These 15 T cell receptor beta chains originate from one sample sequenced in a study of human T cells and chemical hapten exposure. From the RACE reads, TCRdb called clonotypes with MiXCR, one entry per CDR3 protein. The sample lists some 100,000 distinct CDR3 sequences; roughly 9% were seen once. Noted time point: patch test 2, 6 weeks after DPC sensitization. Treatment meaning: therapeutic diphenylcyclopropenone sensitization with weekly scalp DPC. The specimen was whole blood, collected in connection with sensitization to the hapten diphenylcyclopropenone (DPC). These receptors all stem from a woman aged 40-49 years with alopecia areata. Some clones in this sample may be carry-over from other donors' samples.

This clonotype was seen repeatedly, ten times or more. The chain combines TRBV29-1 with TRBJ1-1, with 8 bases identical to TRBD1. This CDR3 has 12 amino acids. Trimming cost V 7 bases and J 4 bases; bases outside gene matches: 5. Germline V gives CDR1 SQVTM, CDR2 ANQGSEA. DNA for the CDR3: TGCAGCGGGACAGGGTCTAGCACTGAAGCTTTCTTT. It specifies CSGTGSSTEAFF.

There are many counts of this clonotype. The rearrangement uses TRBV28 and TRBJ1-3; maybe TRBD1 (5 bases). The germline V gene encodes CDR1 MDHEN and CDR2 SYDVKM. Trimming stripped 3 bases from V and 0 bases from J, with 9 bases between. This CDR3 comprises 15 residues. CDR3 residues: CASSFLGGSGNTIYF. Here the CDR3 DNA reads TGTGCCAGCAGTTTTCTCGGGGGCTCTGGAAACACCATATATTTT.

This chain joins TRBV12-3 or TRBV12-4 and TRBJ2-7, with D perhaps TRBD1 or TRBD2 (5 bases each). V was trimmed by 4 bases and J by 3 bases, leaving 13 bases between them. The CDR3 totals 14 residues. The chain's CDR3 is CASSWDGGNYEQYF. CDR3 sequence (DNA): TGTGCCAGCAGTTGGGACGGAGGAAACTACGAGCAGTACTTC.

This clonotype was observed many times. The chain uses TRBV12-3 or TRBV12-4 and TRBJ1-5; 9 bases agree with TRBD1. The CDR3 loop spans 17 amino acids. Trimming removed 1 base from V and 3 bases from J; junction bases left unmatched: 7. The CDR3 DNA is TGTGCCAGCAGTTTAGGACAGGGGGTAAGGACCAATCAGCCCCAGCATTTT. Its translation is CASSLGQGVRTNQPQHF.

The rearrangement joins TRBV9 to TRBJ2-3, with 9 bases identical to TRBD2. CDR1 and CDR2 (germline): SGDLS, YYNGEE. The CDR3 is 15 amino acids. V dropped 3 bases and J dropped 3; count of bases not matched to a gene: 5. The CDR3 DNA follows: TGTGCCAGCAGCGGAAATAGCGGGGGAACAGATACGCAGTATTTT. This sequence encodes CASSGNSGGTDTQYF. Looking up the rest from reference TRBV9 and TRBJ2-3 gives the full variable domain: DSGVTQTPKHLITATGQRVTLRCSPRSGDLSVYWYQQSLDQGLQFLIQYYNGEERAKGNILERFSAQQFPDLHSELNLSSLELGDSALYFCASSGNSGGTDTQYFGPGTRLTVL.

This clonotype has a handful of counts. The chain carries TRBV18 and TRBJ1-1; possibly TRBD1 for D (5 bases). CDR3 length: 16 amino acids. V was trimmed by 0 bases and J by 1 base, leaving 12 bases between them. CDR1 KGHSH and CDR2 LQKENI come from the germline V gene. The CDR3 loop is CASSPPGGTQNTEAFF. In nucleotides, the CDR3 is TGTGCCAGCTCACCACCGGGCGGGACGCAGAACACTGAAGCTTTCTTT.

The V call is TRBV20-1, the J call TRBJ1-2; D remains ambiguous. Trimming removed 4 bases from V and 0 bases from J, with 15 bases in between. Germline CDR1 reads DFQATT; CDR2 reads SNEGSKA (reference sequence). The CDR3 runs to 15 residues. CDR3 nucleotides: TGCAGTGCTAAAGGCTCCCGTGAAGCTAACTATGGCTACACCTTC. Its protein is CSAKGSREANYGYTF.

This clonotype was picked up one time. The chain uses TRBV29-1 and TRBJ1-4; TRBD1 agrees at 8 bases. CDR1 is SQVTM, CDR2 ANQGSEA, per germline. This CDR3 spans 13 amino acids. V lost 6 bases, J lost 11 bases, and 11 bases stayed unmatched. CDR3 sequence (DNA): TGCAGCGTCCAGGGGGCGGGAGATCTGAAACTGTTTTTT. It translates to CSVQGAGDLKLFF.

This clonotype was observed many times. V usage is TRBV19 and J usage is TRBJ2-5; 13 bases are a match to TRBD2. CDR3 length: 16 residues. Germline assignment: CDR1 LNHDA and CDR2 SQIVND (reference sequence). With 5 bases clipped from V and 4 bases from J, the junction kept 7 bases outside the gene matches. CDR3 sequence (DNA): TGTGCCAGTAGTGCCGGGACTAGCGGGGAGAGAGAGACCCAGTACTTC. Protein sequence: CASSAGTSGERETQYF.

The chain uses TRBV28 and TRBJ2-1, with TRBD1 matching over 8 bases. Looked up from germline, CDR1 is MDHEN and CDR2 is SYDVKM. V shed 0 bases and J 7 bases; nucleotides not matched to a gene: 8. The length of the CDR3 is 16 residues. The CDR3 bases are TGTGCCAGCAGTTTATGGGTGGCCAGGGGGCGGAATGAGCAGTTCTTC. Its protein is CASSLWVARGRNEQFF. Together with reference TRBV28 and TRBJ2-1, the CDR3 gives the full variable domain: DVKVTQSSRYLVKRTGEKVFLECVQDMDHENMFWYRQDPGLGLRLIYFSYDVKMKEKGDIPEGYSVSREKKERFSLILESASTNQTSMYLCASSLWVARGRNEQFFGPGTRLTVL.

The chain is built from TRBV27 and TRBJ2-7; tentative D call: TRBD2 (5 bases). This CDR3 contains 13 residues. The germline V gene encodes CDR1 MNHEY and CDR2 SMNVEV (reference sequence). The V end was cut by 6 bases, the J end by 6 bases, with 15 bases between. CDR3 region: CASSPLGGGEQYF. Here the CDR3 DNA reads TGTGCCAGCAGCCCCTTGGGCGGAGGCGAGCAGTACTTC.

The chain links TRBV6-5 to TRBJ1-4; D gene ambiguous. The V gene lost 0 bases and the J gene lost 7 bases, with 15 bases spanning the gap. Germline V gene sequence: CDR1 MNHEY, CDR2 SVGAGI. The CDR3 totals 16 residues. Here the CDR3 reads CASSYSADAAGEKLFF. DNA for the CDR3: TGTGCCAGCAGTTACTCGGCGGACGCGGCGGGTGAAAAACTGTTTTTT.

The chain carries TRBV25-1 and TRBJ1-1; D unresolved. CDR3 length equals 15 residues. The germline V gene has CDR1 MGHDK and CDR2 SYGVNS. V was trimmed by 6 bases and J by 0 bases, leaving 14 bases between them. The CDR3 region has the DNA TGTGCCAGCAGCCCCCTTGGGGAGCTGAACACTGAAGCTTTCTTT. Encoded protein: CASSPLGELNTEAFF.

Many counts were recorded for this clonotype. The chain joins TRBV6-4 to TRBJ1-1; D gene uncertain. Between the trimmed V and J ends, which lost 7 bases and 0 bases, there was a span of 12 bases. CDR1 is MRHNA, CDR2 SNTAGT, per germline. The CDR3 sequence is 14 residues long. The CDR3 sequence is CASKIASMNTEAFF. The CDR3 nucleotides are TGTGCCAGCAAGATCGCCAGCATGAACACTGAAGCTTTCTTT.

The chain has TRBV21-1 and TRBJ2-7; the table's D call TRBD2 went unverified against the DNA. TRBV21-1 is a pseudogene locus. The CDR3 totals 15 residues. CDR3 in DNA: TGTGCCAGCAGCACCTCTAGCGGGGGCCCCTACGAGCAGTACTTC. Its protein is CASSTSSGGPYEQYF.